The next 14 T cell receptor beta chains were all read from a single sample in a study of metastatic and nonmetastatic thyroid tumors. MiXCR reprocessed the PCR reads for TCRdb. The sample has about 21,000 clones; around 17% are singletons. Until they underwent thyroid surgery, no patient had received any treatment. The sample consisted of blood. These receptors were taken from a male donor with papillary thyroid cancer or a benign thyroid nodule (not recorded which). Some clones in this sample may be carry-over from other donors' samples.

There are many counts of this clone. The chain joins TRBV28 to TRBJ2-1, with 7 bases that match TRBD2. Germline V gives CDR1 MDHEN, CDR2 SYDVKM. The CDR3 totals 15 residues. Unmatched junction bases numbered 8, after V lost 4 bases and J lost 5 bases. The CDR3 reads CASSSPRDYHNEQFF. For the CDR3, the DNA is TGTGCCAGCAGTTCACCCCGGGACTACCACAATGAGCAGTTCTTC.

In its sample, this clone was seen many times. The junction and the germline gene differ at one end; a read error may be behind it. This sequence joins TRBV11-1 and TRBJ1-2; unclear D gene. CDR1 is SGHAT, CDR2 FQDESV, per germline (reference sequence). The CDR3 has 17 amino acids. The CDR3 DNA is TGTGTCAGCAGCTTAAAGGCTAGACGGAATACTAACTATGGCTACACCTTC. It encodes CVSSLKARRNTNYGYTF.

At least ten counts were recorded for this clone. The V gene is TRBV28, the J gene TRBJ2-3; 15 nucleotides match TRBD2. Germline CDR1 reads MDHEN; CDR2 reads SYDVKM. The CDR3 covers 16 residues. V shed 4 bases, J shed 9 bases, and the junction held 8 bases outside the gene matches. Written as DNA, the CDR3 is TGTGCCAGCAGTTCCCCCGGGACTAGCGGGGGGTCAACGCAGTATTTT. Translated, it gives CASSSPGTSGGSTQYF.

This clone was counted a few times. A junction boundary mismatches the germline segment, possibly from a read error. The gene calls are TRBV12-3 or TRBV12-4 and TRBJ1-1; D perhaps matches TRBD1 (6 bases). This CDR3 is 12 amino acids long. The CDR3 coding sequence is TGTGCCAGCAGCTACACAGGGCGAGGTTGGGTTTTT. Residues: CASSYTGRGWVF.

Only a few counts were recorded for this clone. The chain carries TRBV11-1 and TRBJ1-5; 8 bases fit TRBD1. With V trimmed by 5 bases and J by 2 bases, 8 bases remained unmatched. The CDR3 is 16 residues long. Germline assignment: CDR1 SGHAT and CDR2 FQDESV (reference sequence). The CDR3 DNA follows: TGTGCCAGCAGCCTTATACAGGGGGGGGGCAATCAGCCCCAGCATTTT. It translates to CASSLIQGGGNQPQHF.

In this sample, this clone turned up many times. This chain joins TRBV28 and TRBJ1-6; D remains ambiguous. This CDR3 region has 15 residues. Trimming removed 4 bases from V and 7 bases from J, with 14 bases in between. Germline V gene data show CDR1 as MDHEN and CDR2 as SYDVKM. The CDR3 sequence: CASSWTGALNSPLHF. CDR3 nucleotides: TGTGCCAGCAGTTGGACCGGAGCTTTGAATTCACCCCTCCACTTT.

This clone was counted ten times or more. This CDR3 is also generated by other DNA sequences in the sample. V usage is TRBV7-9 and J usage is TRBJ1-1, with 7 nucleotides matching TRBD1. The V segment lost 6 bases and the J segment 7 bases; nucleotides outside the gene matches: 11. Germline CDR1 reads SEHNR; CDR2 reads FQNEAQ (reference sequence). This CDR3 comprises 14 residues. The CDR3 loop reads CASRGRGRIGEAFF. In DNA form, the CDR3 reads TGTGCCAGCAGGGGAAGGGGGCGAATTGGTGAAGCTTTCTTT. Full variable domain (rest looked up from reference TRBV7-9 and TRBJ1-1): DTGVSQNPRHKITKRGQNVTFRCDPISEHNRLYWYRQTLGQGPEFLTYFQNEAQLEKSRLLSDRFSAERPKGSFSTLEIQRTEQGDSAMYLCASRGRGRIGEAFFGQGTRLTVV.

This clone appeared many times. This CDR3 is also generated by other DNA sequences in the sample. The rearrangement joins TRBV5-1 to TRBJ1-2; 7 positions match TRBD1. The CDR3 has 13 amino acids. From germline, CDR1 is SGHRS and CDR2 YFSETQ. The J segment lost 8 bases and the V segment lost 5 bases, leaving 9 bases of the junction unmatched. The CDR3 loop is CASRRTGLDGYTF. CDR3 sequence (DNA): TGCGCCAGCAGACGGACAGGACTAGACGGCTACACCTTC.

The CDR3 loop reads CASSFSEGNSPLHF. CDR3 sequence (DNA): TGTGCCAGCAGTTTCTCAGAGGGGAATTCACCCCTCCACTTT. The chain recombines TRBV28 with TRBJ1-6; the D gene is possibly TRBD1 (5 bases). With 3 bases removed from V and 7 bases from J, the gap between germline ends came to 10 bases. CDR3 length: 14 amino acids. CDR1 and CDR2 (germline): MDHEN, SYDVKM.

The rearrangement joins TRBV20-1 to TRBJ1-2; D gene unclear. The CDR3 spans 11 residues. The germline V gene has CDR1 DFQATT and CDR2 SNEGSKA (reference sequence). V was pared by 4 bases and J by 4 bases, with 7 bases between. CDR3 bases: TGCAGTGCTATCCTTGGCTATGGCTACACCTTC. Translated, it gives CSAILGYGYTF.

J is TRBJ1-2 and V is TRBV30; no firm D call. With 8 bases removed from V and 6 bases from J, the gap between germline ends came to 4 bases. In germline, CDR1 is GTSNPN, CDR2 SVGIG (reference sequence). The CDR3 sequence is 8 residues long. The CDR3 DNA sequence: TGTGCCCTTGATGGCTACACCTTC. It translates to CALDGYTF.

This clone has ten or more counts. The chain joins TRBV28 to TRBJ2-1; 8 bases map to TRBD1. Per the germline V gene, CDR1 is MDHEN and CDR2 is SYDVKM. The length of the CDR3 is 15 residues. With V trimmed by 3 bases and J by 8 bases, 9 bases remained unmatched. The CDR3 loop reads CASSFSHRGDDEQFF. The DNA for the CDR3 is TGTGCCAGCAGTTTCTCTCACAGGGGGGACGATGAGCAGTTCTTC.

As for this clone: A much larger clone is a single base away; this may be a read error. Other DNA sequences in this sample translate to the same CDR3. The CDR3 DNA reads TGCAGTGCTAGAGACCTTTCAGGACTAGGGTGGAATGAGCAGTTCTTC. Translated, it gives CSARDLSGLGWNEQFF. The chain recombines TRBV20-1 with TRBJ2-1; 7 positions agree with TRBD2. Trimming cost V 0 bases and J 7 bases; bases outside gene matches: 12. The CDR3 spans 16 residues. CDR1 and CDR2 from the germline V gene are DFQATT and SNEGSKA (reference sequence).

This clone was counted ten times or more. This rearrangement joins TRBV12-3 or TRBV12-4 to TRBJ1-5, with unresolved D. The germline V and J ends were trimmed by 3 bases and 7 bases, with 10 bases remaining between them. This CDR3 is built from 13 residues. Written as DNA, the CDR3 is TGTGCCAGCAGTTTGGATGTAGAGCAGCCCCAGCATTTT. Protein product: CASSLDVEQPQHF.